The entry that follows covers one T cell receptor beta chain sequence. This entry comes from a study of blood T cell repertoires in COVID-19. Across the whole study: The United States, Italy and Spain supplied acute and convalescent COVID-19 samples. From T cells, B-cell-depleted T cells, or PBMCs came the material, which was cDNA or gDNA.

The germline gives CDR1 MNHEY, CDR2 SVGAGI. V lost 6 bases to trimming and J lost 1 base, with 10 bases between them. CDR3 length: 13 amino acids. Authors' data handling: Counts of nucleated cells, estimated from reference gene primer amplification, were obtained. TCRdb keeps only in-frame clones here, not all; method: immunoSEQ multiplex PCR. For V, J and clone size, that table is used; D and trimming come from the DNA. The data show nearly 50,000 clones, with 86% seen just once and around 5% held by the top ten. The rearrangement joins TRBV6-5 to TRBJ2-7, with D tentatively TRBD2 (6 bases). The TCR was taken from a man aged 40-55 years with active COVID-19. The sequencing input was peripheral blood. CDR3 in DNA: TGTGCCAGCAGCGAGGACTATTCCTACGAGCAGTACTTC. Its translation is CASSEDYSYEQYF.